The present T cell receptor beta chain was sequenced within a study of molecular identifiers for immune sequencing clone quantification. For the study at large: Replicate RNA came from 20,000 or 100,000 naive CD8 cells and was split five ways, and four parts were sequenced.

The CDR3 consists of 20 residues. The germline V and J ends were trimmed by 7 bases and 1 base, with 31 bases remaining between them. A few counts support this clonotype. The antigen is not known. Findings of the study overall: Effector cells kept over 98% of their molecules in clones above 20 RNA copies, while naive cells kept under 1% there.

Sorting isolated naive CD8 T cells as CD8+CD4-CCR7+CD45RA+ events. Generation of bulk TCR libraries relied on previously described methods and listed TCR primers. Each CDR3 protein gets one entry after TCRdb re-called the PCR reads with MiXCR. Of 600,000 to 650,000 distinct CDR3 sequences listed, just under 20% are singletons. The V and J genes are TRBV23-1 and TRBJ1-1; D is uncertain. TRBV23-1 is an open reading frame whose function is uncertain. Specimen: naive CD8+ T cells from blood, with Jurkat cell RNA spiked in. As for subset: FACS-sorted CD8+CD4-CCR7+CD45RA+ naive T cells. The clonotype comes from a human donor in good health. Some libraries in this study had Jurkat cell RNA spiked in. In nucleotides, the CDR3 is TGCGCCAGCACCCCAATGGGGAGTAATTGCCTTGGGGAAGAGAACACTGAAGCTTTCTTT. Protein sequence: CASTPMGSNCLGEENTEAFF.